This T cell receptor (beta chain) was captured by sequencing in a study of beta chain features in type 1 diabetes (dated by TCRdb to the late 2010s). Concerning the study at large: No differences in mean age, gender distribution, total cell number or subset yield were found between patients and healthy donors. A total of roughly 100 million sorted cells were examined across all samples, and the number of cells per subset was strongly correlated with RNA yield. The study compared TCRB repertoires of sorted circulating CD4+ T cell subsets between recently diagnosed type 1 diabetes patients and matched healthy donors. Regulatory and stem cell-like memory subsets were obtained from only 8 patients and about eight healthy donors, while naive and central memory subsets were obtained from all 30 or so donors. The paper's findings and limits, for the study overall: Sequencing cDNA rather than genomic DNA could over-represent highly expressing activated cells, although activation and CD3 levels did not differ between groups. Naive, central memory and regulatory TCRB repertoires appeared more similar among patients than among healthy donors. PCR might favor shorter templates, but patient and control samples were amplified and corrected together, so any skew would affect both groups equally. HLA sub-analyses involved small numbers of individuals, so any influence of HLA type on TCRB rearrangement remained unresolved. In all four CD4+ subsets, TCRB CDR3 length was moderately but significantly shorter in type 1 diabetes patients. At VDJ recombination sites, type 1 diabetes patients had fewer insertions and more deleted nucleotides, which implies abnormalities in thymic rearrangement.

The entire isolated RNA was reverse transcribed using the High Capacity cDNA Reverse Transcription Kit, and thus expressed TCRB transcripts were sequenced. Naive, central memory and regulatory T cell samples underwent deep immunoSEQ sequencing, averaging around 3.9 million total reads per sample. Sorted cells were lysed in RLT buffer, and RNA was extracted using DNase-treated RNeasy Micro or Mini kits according to cell number. To prevent cross-contamination, each cell subset was processed individually, whereas patient and healthy donor samples were processed jointly. The immunoSEQ multiplex PCR was used to amplify TCRB sequences from cDNA, yielding 87-bp fragments that span the CDR3 region. Sequencing of the amplicons was performed on the Illumina HiSeq platform. Regarding the original processing steps: PCR bias was computationally corrected using synthetic template baselines, reads within Hamming distance 2 were collapsed, and singletons that could not be merged were discarded. Reads were aligned to IMGT to assign V, D and J genes, CDR3 length, and insertions or deletions at six rearrangement sites. Clonotype counts were normalized to sorted cell number within each subset before computing true diversity and Gini coefficients with the tcR R package. The overlap coefficient, calculated on TCRB nucleotide sequences, was used to measure repertoire sharing. Out-of-frame TCRB sequences from naive cells were analyzed to stand in for the pre-selection repertoire. TCRdb limited this immuneACCESS table to in-frame rearrangements with V and J called. A share of clones is missing; checked studies link under half to unresolved V genes, and the rest is unexplained. V, J and clone size are those of that table, while D and trimming were read from the DNA. In all, the sample holds 300,000 to 450,000 clones, and less than 20% of those were seen once. The ten largest clones add up to around 0.045% of the sample.

Each donor gave one peripheral blood draw, around 0.12 L on average, collected into heparinised tubes. A BD FACSAria II was used to sort naive, central memory, regulatory and stem cell-like memory CD4+ T cells with a panel that included CD45RO, CCR7, CD25, CD127, CD95 and CD27. Purity was above 98% for every sorted population. PBMCs were isolated immediately by Lymphoprep density gradient centrifugation and stained directly without culture. To minimize batch effects, samples were stained and sorted in pairs, one healthy donor with one patient per experiment. On this clone itself: It has no known antigen specificity. No per-base quality is available; no much larger clone lies one base away.

From cysteine to phenylalanine, the CDR3 is 14 amino acids long. The CDR3 DNA has 42 bases and is translated from base 1. The germline V gene yields SGHTA for CDR1 and FQGNSA for CDR2. V is reduced by 2 bases and J by 11 bases, leaving a spacing of 13 bases between them. The receptor was derived from a woman aged 18 to 35 in good health. The sequence is built from TRBV7-2 and TRBJ1-6; the D gene cannot be named for sure. The sequencing sample was made of naive CD4+ T cells from blood. Sample cell subset or site, as interpreted from the label and publication: true naive CD4+ T cells. The CDR3 reads as follows: CASSLMGDWAPLHF. The DNA sequence follows: TGTGCCAGCAGCTTAATGGGAGATTGGGCACCCCTCCACTTT.